This TCR beta chain was documented in a study of Graves' ophthalmopathy and Graves' hyperthyroidism. This clonotype was seen many times. After removal of 0 bases from V and 6 bases from J, the junction contained 4 bases not matched to a gene. Germline V gene sequence: CDR1 ENHRY, CDR2 SYGVKD. The CDR3 consists of 15 residues. Other autoimmune diseases, uncontrolled infections, pregnancy or lactation excluded patients from enrollment. Amplification of TCR beta CDR3 regions used RNA transcripts. HTBI primers primed a first-round RT-PCR, and a second-round multiplex PCR followed. TCRdb analysed the multiplex PCR reads with MiXCR anew, one entry per CDR3 protein. This sample has some 360,000 distinct CDR3 sequences; 15% to 20% occur once, and the top ten carry roughly 2.3%.

The sample taken for sequencing was peripheral blood. The sequence was collected from an adult woman with stable Graves' hyperthyroidism. This chain joins TRBV10-3 and TRBJ2-7; 11 nucleotides line up with TRBD2. CDR3 in DNA: TGTGCCATCAGTGAGTCGACTAGCGGGATCGGCGAGCAGTACTTC. Residues: CAISESTSGIGEQYF.